A single sample is the source of the 29 T cell receptor beta chains below, sequenced in a study of T cell responses to AZD1222 COVID-19 vaccine. Produced via immunoSEQ multiplex PCR; TCRdb's table is partial and in-frame only. The table shows around 150,000 clones, with 90% occurring only once. The sequenced sample was peripheral blood, obtained on day 0 of AZD1222 vaccination. The receptors originated from an adult in good health.

This chain links TRBV27 with TRBJ1-6, with 8 bases that match TRBD1. CDR1 is MNHEY, CDR2 SMNVEV, per germline (reference sequence). V lost 5 bases and J lost 0; bases outside the gene matches: 3. The CDR3 is 16 residues long. The chain's CDR3 is CASSQGTGSYNSPLHF. The DNA for the CDR3 is TGTGCCAGCAGTCAAGGGACAGGCTCCTATAATTCACCCCTCCACTTT.

The V and J genes are TRBV5-1 and TRBJ1-1; TRBD1 aligns across 7 bases. The CDR3 consists of 18 residues. V dropped 1 base and J dropped 0; count of bases not matched to a gene: 12. CDR1 and CDR2 from the germline V gene are SGHRS and YFSETQ. The DNA of the CDR3 is TGCGCCAGCAGCTTGAAGTGGGACAGCCCGGGTGTGAACACTGAAGCTTTCTTT. Translation: CASSLKWDSPGVNTEAFF.

The chain employs TRBV6-5 and TRBJ1-6; 9 bases match TRBD1. Germline CDR1 reads MNHEY; CDR2 reads SVGAGI. The trim removed 4 bases at V and 7 bases at J, leaving 5 bases unmatched. The CDR3 is 15 residues long. The CDR3 here is CASSSSGTGNSPLHF. CDR3 DNA sequence: TGTGCCAGCAGTTCTTCCGGGACAGGGAATTCACCCCTCCACTTT.

The chain employs TRBV5-1 and TRBJ2-2, with 9 positions matching TRBD2. The CDR3 totals 15 residues. The germline V gene has CDR1 SGHRS and CDR2 YFSETQ. With V trimmed by 4 bases and J by 3 bases, 4 bases remained unmatched. CDR3 region: CASSPWTSDTGELFF. Here the CDR3 DNA reads TGCGCCAGCAGCCCGTGGACTAGCGACACCGGGGAGCTGTTTTTT.

V gene TRBV7-8 combines with J gene TRBJ1-1; D is possibly TRBD1 (5 bases). CDR1 and CDR2 (germline): SGHVS, FQNEAQ. This CDR3 spans 14 amino acids. Trimming removed 4 bases from V and 4 bases from J, with 13 bases in between. This CDR3 is CASSSIARGTEAFF. The CDR3 DNA reads TGTGCCAGCAGCTCGATCGCTAGGGGCACTGAAGCTTTCTTT.

The chain links TRBV20-1 to TRBJ1-1; D remains unclear. V lost 5 bases and J lost 1, with 5 bases in between. The CDR3 sequence is 11 residues long. Germline values: CDR1 DFQATT, CDR2 SNEGSKA (reference sequence). The CDR3 loop is CSAWQNTEAFF. CDR3 DNA sequence: TGCAGTGCTTGGCAGAACACTGAAGCTTTCTTT.

CDR3 amino acids: CASSLPIGELFF. The CDR3 DNA sequence: TGTGCCAGCAGCTTGCCCATCGGGGAGCTGTTTTTT. This chain uses TRBV5-4 with TRBJ2-2; D is unresolved. V lost 1 base and J 7 bases, leaving 5 bases between the germline ends. There are 12 residues in the CDR3. CDR1 SGHNT and CDR2 YYREEE come from the germline V gene (reference sequence).

The V gene is TRBV6-5, the J gene TRBJ1-1; D may be TRBD1 (6 bases). This CDR3 is 14 amino acids long. CDR1 is MNHEY and CDR2 is SVGAGI in the germline V gene. Trimming left V 6 bases short and J 10 bases short, with 21 bases between. The CDR3, as DNA: TGTGCCAGCAGCTACCGGACAGTACGTGTCTCAGCTTTCTTT. Residues: CASSYRTVRVSAFF.

The rearrangement joins TRBV5-4 to TRBJ2-1; D assignment may be TRBD1 or TRBD2 (6 bases each). The germline V gene encodes CDR1 SGHNT and CDR2 YYREEE (reference sequence). The CDR3 extends over 12 amino acids. V was cut by 2 bases and J by 9 bases, with 9 bases left in between. The DNA of the CDR3 is TGTGCCAGCAGCTTCGGGGGCGGTGAGCAGTTCTTC. Translation gives CASSFGGGEQFF.

The V gene is TRBV24-1, the J gene TRBJ2-5, with D perhaps matching TRBD2 (5 bases). CDR3 length: 14 amino acids. Germline V CDR1 and CDR2: KGHDR, SFDVKD. With 7 bases removed from V and 2 bases from J, the gap between germline ends came to 13 bases. The CDR3 sequence is CATRGSALQETQYF. The DNA of the CDR3 is TGTGCCACCAGAGGTAGCGCCTTGCAAGAGACCCAGTACTTC.

The chain employs TRBV4-1 and TRBJ2-7, with 7 bases aligning to TRBD2. Germline V gives CDR1 MGHRA, CDR2 YSYEKL. The V segment lost 2 bases and the J segment 3 bases; nucleotides outside the gene matches: 10. This CDR3 contains 16 residues. This CDR3 reads CASSQLTSSSYYEQYF. The DNA for the CDR3 is TGCGCCAGCAGCCAATTGACTAGCAGCTCTTACTACGAGCAGTACTTC.

This sequence joins TRBV5-1 and TRBJ2-4, with 9 bases matching TRBD2. There are 14 residues in the CDR3. Unmatched junction bases numbered 4, after V lost 4 bases and J lost 5 bases. Germline V gene sequence: CDR1 SGHRS, CDR2 YFSETQ. CDR3 sequence reads: CASSAASGENIQYF. The CDR3 region has the DNA TGCGCCAGCAGCGCCGCTAGCGGGGAAAACATTCAGTACTTC.

The rearrangement uses TRBV10-3 and TRBJ2-5; 9 bases align to TRBD2. CDR1 ENHRY and CDR2 SYGVKD come from the germline V gene. Trimming cost V 3 bases and J 3 bases; bases outside gene matches: 8. The CDR3 spans 16 residues. CDR3 amino acids: CAISDRSGGHEETQYF. The CDR3 coding sequence is TGTGCCATCAGTGATAGGAGCGGGGGGCACGAAGAGACCCAGTACTTC.

This sequence joins TRBV2 and TRBJ1-2; 12 nucleotides align to TRBD1. Per germline, CDR1 SNHLY and CDR2 FYNNEI. V shed 10 bases, J shed 7 bases, and the junction held 10 bases outside the gene matches. The CDR3 consists of 14 residues. For the CDR3, the DNA is TGTGCCATTCCGACCGGGACAGGGGGCAGTGGCTACACCTTC. Its protein product is CAIPTGTGGSGYTF.

The rearrangement links TRBV2 to TRBJ2-5; perhaps TRBD2 as D (6 bases). The CDR3 is 13 amino acids. Trimming pared 6 bases from V and 5 bases from J, leaving 13 bases between. Germline V gives CDR1 SNHLY, CDR2 FYNNEI. The CDR3 spells CASSASGGETQYF. The DNA for the CDR3 is TGTGCCAGCAGCGCCTCTGGGGGGGAGACCCAGTACTTC.

This rearrangement joins TRBV7-9 to TRBJ2-2, with 7 positions matching TRBD2. Germline CDR1 reads SEHNR; CDR2 reads FQNEAQ (reference sequence). The CDR3 runs to 16 residues. V lost 0 bases and J lost 4; bases outside the gene matches: 5. The chain's CDR3 is CASSLALAGGTGELFF. The DNA for the CDR3 is TGTGCCAGCAGCTTAGCGTTAGCGGGCGGCACCGGGGAGCTGTTTTTT.

The chain has TRBV19 and TRBJ1-5; D is unclear. Trimming left V 6 bases short and J 1 base short, with 10 bases between. In germline, CDR1 is LNHDA, CDR2 SQIVND (reference sequence). The CDR3 contains 14 residues. The CDR3 is CASRDGSSNQPQHF. In nucleotides, the CDR3 is TGTGCCAGTAGGGACGGCTCCAGCAATCAGCCCCAGCATTTT.

This chain uses TRBV2 with TRBJ1-2; perhaps TRBD1 as D (5 bases). Germline V CDR1 and CDR2: SNHLY, FYNNEI. There are 12 residues in the CDR3. Deletions cut 5 bases from V and 11 bases from J, with 15 bases between. This CDR3 is CASSFPAGVYTF. CDR3 sequence (DNA): TGTGCCAGCAGTTTTCCGGCGGGGGTTTACACCTTC.

The V and J genes are TRBV3-1 (or the pseudogene TRBV3-2) and TRBJ2-3, with TRBD1 identical over 7 bases. V lost 9 bases and J lost 2; bases outside the gene matches: 8. The CDR3 sequence is 14 residues long. Germline CDR1 and CDR2: LGHDT and YNNKEL (reference sequence). DNA of the CDR3: TGTGCCAGACAAAACAGGGGACCCACAGATACGCAGTATTTT. Translated: CARQNRGPTDTQYF.

V gene TRBV27 combines with J gene TRBJ1-2, with D perhaps matching TRBD1 (5 bases). Germline assignment: CDR1 MNHEY and CDR2 SMNVEV (reference sequence). CDR3 length equals 11 residues. V was cut by 8 bases and J by 4 bases, with 8 bases left in between. The chain's CDR3 is CASRGVYGYTF. The CDR3 nucleotides read TGTGCCAGCCGGGGGGTCTATGGCTACACCTTC.

This chain links TRBV27 with TRBJ1-1; D is uncertain. Between the trimmed V and J ends, which lost 8 bases and 1 base, there was a span of 8 bases. The germline CDR1 and CDR2 sequences are MNHEY and SMNVEV (reference sequence). CDR3 length: 12 residues. CDR3 amino acids: CASGKRNTEAFF. The DNA for the CDR3 is TGTGCCAGCGGGAAGAGGAACACTGAAGCTTTCTTT.

The rearrangement links TRBV10-3 to TRBJ2-7, with a weak D call TRBD2 (5 bases). CDR1 and CDR2 from the germline V gene are ENHRY and SYGVKD. The V end lost 5 bases, the J end lost 7 bases, and 15 bases lay between the germline ends. The CDR3 sequence is 13 residues long. The CDR3 DNA reads TGTGCCATCAGTATGACGGGGATGGTAGAGCAGTACTTC. Protein product: CAISMTGMVEQYF.

This chain joins TRBV10-3 and TRBJ2-7; D might be TRBD2 (6 bases). The CDR3 is 13 residues long. Trimming took 4 bases from V and 4 from J, leaving 11 bases between them. Germline V lookup: CDR1 ENHRY, CDR2 SYGVKD. CDR3 nucleotide sequence: TGTGCCATCAGTGCGGGGGAGGCGTACGAGCAGTACTTC. Its translation: CAISAGEAYEQYF.

The chain carries TRBV6-5 and TRBJ2-1; TRBD2 agrees at 11 bases. V lost 6 bases to trimming and J lost 8 bases; unmatched junction nucleotides: 9. The CDR3 consists of 15 residues. Germline CDR1 MNHEY, CDR2 SVGAGI. The CDR3 sequence is CASRDSGRGPDEQFF. As DNA, the CDR3 is TGTGCCAGCAGGGATAGCGGGAGGGGTCCCGATGAGCAGTTCTTC.

V gene TRBV27 combines with J gene TRBJ1-4; TRBD1 might be the D (5 bases). This CDR3 comprises 17 residues. Germline-derived CDR1 and CDR2 are MNHEY and SMNVEV (reference sequence). The ends were cut back, 6 bases at V and 4 bases at J, with 21 bases in the middle. As DNA, the CDR3 is TGTGCCAGCAGGCCAAAGTGGGACCTCCGGGTTAATGAAAAACTGTTTTTT. It translates to CASRPKWDLRVNEKLFF. The full variable domain, with the rest looked up from reference TRBV27 and TRBJ1-4, is EAQVTQNPRYLITVTGKKLTVTCSQNMNHEYMSWYRQDPGLGLRQIYYSMNVEVTDKGDVPEGYKVSRKEKRNFPLILESPSPNQTSLYFCASRPKWDLRVNEKLFFGSGTQLSVL.

Written as DNA, the CDR3 is TGTGCCAGCAGTGAAAACCGGGGGCTGGGACAGCAGTACTTC. It yields the protein CASSENRGLGQQYF. This sequence joins TRBV6-1 and TRBJ2-7; D may match TRBD1 or TRBD2 (6 bases each). The CDR3 spans 14 residues. Trimming pared 2 bases from V and 8 bases from J, leaving 16 bases between. Germline CDR1 is MNHNS and CDR2 is SASEGT.

The V and J genes are TRBV11-2 and TRBJ2-7; TRBD2 is a possible D gene (5 bases). V was shortened by 6 bases and J by 6 bases, with 9 bases between the two germline ends. CDR3 length: 11 amino acids. Per the germline V gene, CDR1 is SGHAT and CDR2 is FQNNGV. In nucleotides, the CDR3 is TGTGCCAGCAGGGCGGGCTTCGAGCAGTACTTC. Encoded protein: CASRAGFEQYF.

Here the CDR3 reads CASSHSSGGAYEQYF. In nucleotides, the CDR3 is TGTGCCAGCAGCCATTCTAGCGGGGGGGCCTACGAGCAGTACTTC. The rearrangement links TRBV3-1 (or the pseudogene TRBV3-2) to TRBJ2-7; 12 bases agree with TRBD2. This CDR3 has 15 amino acids. J was trimmed by 2 bases and V by 3 bases; bases with no gene match: 2. The germline gives CDR1 LGHDT, CDR2 YNNKEL (reference sequence).

The chain couples TRBV6-5 to TRBJ1-5; possible D gene TRBD1, 5 bases. This CDR3 contains 13 residues. Germline lookup yields CDR1 MNHEY and CDR2 SVGAGI. Trimming removed 10 bases at V and 1 base at J, with 11 bases between. For the CDR3, the DNA is TGTGCCATCGGGGGATGGAGCAATCAGCCCCAGCATTTT. It encodes CAIGGWSNQPQHF.